This is a list of T cell receptor beta chains from one sample in a study of technical replicates of blood from a few donors. Sequencing used immunoSEQ multiplex PCR; TCRdb keeps in-frame clones, though not all of them. The sample consists of 45,000 to 55,000 clones, roughly 95% of them appearing once. Source material: T cells isolated from PBMCs. Receptor source: a human donor in good health. Both conserved end residues are part of each CDR3. A D gene is named only where the DNA matches it firmly. Clone size is not always given. Where it is, it says once, few, many or a class for expanded clones.

v_gene	len	d_gene	j_gene	abundance	CDR3nt	CDR3aa
TRBV13	15	.	TRBJ1-1	.	TGTGCCAGCAGCTTTGGGGGGGTCGGCGACAGGGAAGCTTTCTTT	CASSFGGVGDREAFF
TRBV5-1	15	.	TRBJ1-1	.	TGCGCCAGCAGTGGAACGGGGGTGTATAACACTGAAGCTTTCTTT	CASSGTGVYNTEAFF
TRBV19	16	TRBD1	TRBJ1-2	.	TGTGCCAGTATCAGTCCGGGACAGCAGGCTAACTATGGCTACACCTTC	CASISPGQQANYGYTF
TRBV19	14	.	TRBJ1-4	.	TGTGCCAGTAGTATATCAGTCGTTAATGAAAAACTGTTTTTT	CASSISVVNEKLFF
TRBV29-1	13	TRBD2	TRBJ2-1	.	TGCAGCTCCCTAGCGGGAGGATACAATGAGCAGTTCTTC	CSSLAGGYNEQFF
TRBV12-5	15	TRBD2	TRBJ2-4	.	TGTGCTAGTGCTATAAAGGGACTAGCGGAAAACATTCAGTACTTC	CASAIKGLAENIQYF
TRBV5-1	15	.	TRBJ2-3	once	TGCGCCAGCAGCTTGGGACTTCTTGGAGCGGATACGCAGTATTTT	CASSLGLLGADTQYF
TRBV18	15	.	TRBJ1-2	.	TGTGCCAGCTCACCACTTATTGGCGGCAACTATGGCTACACCTTC	CASSPLIGGNYGYTF
TRBV10-1	12	.	TRBJ1-5	.	TGCGCCAGCAGTGATAGCCATCAGCCCCAGCATTTT	CASSDSHQPQHF
TRBV28	13	TRBD1	TRBJ2-7	.	TGTGCCAGTCAAGGACAGGCTACCTACGAGCAGTACTTC	CASQGQATYEQYF
TRBV27	19	TRBD2	TRBJ2-6	.	TGTGCCAGCAGTTTATACGCTCAGCGGGAGGGCCCTGGGGCCAACGTCCTGACTTTC	CASSLYAQREGPGANVLTF
TRBV7-9	15	TRBD2	TRBJ2-7	.	TGTGCCAGCAGCCGATGGACTAGCGGATATTACGAGCAGTACTTC	CASSRWTSGYYEQYF
TRBV7-6	13	.	TRBJ2-7	.	TGTGCCAGCAGCTGCTCGGGGTGCCTGGAGCAGTACTTC	CASSCSGCLEQYF
TRBV27	13	.	TRBJ2-7	.	TGTGCCAGCAGTTTATCCTCTAGACACGAGCAGTACTTC	CASSLSSRHEQYF
TRBV5-1	15	.	TRBJ1-1	once	TGCGCCAGCAGCTTGGGCGGTCCTGGGTCCATTGAAGCTTTCTTT	CASSLGGPGSIEAFF
TRBV5-6	16	.	TRBJ1-2	.	TGTGCCAGCAGCTTGTACTCTTCGGGGTCGAAGAATGGCTACACCTTC	CASSLYSSGSKNGYTF
TRBV5-1	16	.	TRBJ2-3	.	TGCGCCAGCAGCTTGGAGTCGACTCTTAACACAGATACGCAGTATTTT	CASSLESTLNTDTQYF
TRBV9	14	.	TRBJ1-2	.	TGTGCCAGCAACCTGGACACAACTAACTATGGCTACACCTTC	CASNLDTTNYGYTF
TRBV10-3	13	.	TRBJ1-2	.	TGTGCCATCAGTGAGACAAAGAACTATGGCTACACCTTC	CAISETKNYGYTF
TRBV4-2	11	.	TRBJ1-1	.	TGTGCCAGCTTACAATCCGCTGAAGCTTTCTTT	CASLQSAEAFF
TRBV6-1	12	.	TRBJ2-3	.	TGTGCCAGCAGTGAAAGGGGAGATACGCAGTATTTT	CASSERGDTQYF
TRBV30	14	.	TRBJ1-4	once	TGTGCCTGGAGTTCTAGGGGTTCCAATGAAAAACTGTTTTTT	CAWSSRGSNEKLFF
TRBV7-3	13	.	TRBJ2-7	.	TGTGCCAGCAGTCATACCGCGGGGTACGAGCAGTACTTC	CASSHTAGYEQYF
TRBV10-3	13	.	TRBJ2-1	.	TGTGCCATCGGGGCAGGGACCTACAATGAGCAGTTCTTC	CAIGAGTYNEQFF
TRBV6-1	15	TRBD1	TRBJ2-7	.	TGTGCCAGCAGTCCTGACCCGGGACAGATATACGAGCAGTACTTC	CASSPDPGQIYEQYF
TRBV6-1	14	TRBD1	TRBJ2-2	.	TGTGCCAGCAGTGGGACAGGGAGCACCGGGGAGCTGTTTTTT	CASSGTGSTGELFF
TRBV4-1	16	TRBD2	TRBJ2-7	.	TGCGCCAGCAGCCAACCGAGGACTAGCGCAACCTACGAGCAGTACTTC	CASSQPRTSATYEQYF
TRBV7-2	13	TRBD2	TRBJ2-7	.	TGTGCCAGCAGCTTTACTAGCGGCTACGAGCAGTACTTC	CASSFTSGYEQYF
TRBV30	16	.	TRBJ2-6	.	TGTGCCTGGGAAGGGACACTTGATTCTGGGGCCAACGTCCTGACTTTC	CAWEGTLDSGANVLTF
TRBV19	13	.	TRBJ1-3	.	TGTGCCAGTAAAGAACTCTCTGGAAACACCATATATTTT	CASKELSGNTIYF
TRBV19	14	TRBD1	TRBJ2-7	.	TGTGCCAGTAGTTCCGGACAGGGGCTCTACGAGCAGTACTTC	CASSSGQGLYEQYF
TRBV6-5	16	TRBD1	TRBJ2-3	.	TGTGCCAGCAGTTACTCGGGACAGGGGGGAACAGATACGCAGTATTTT	CASSYSGQGGTDTQYF
TRBV10-3	14	TRBD2	TRBJ2-7	.	TGTGCCATCAGCGTTAGCGGGAGTAGGGACGAGCAGTACTTC	CAISVSGSRDEQYF
TRBV5-6	12	TRBD2	TRBJ2-7	.	TGTGCCAGCAGTGTTGCGGGAGACGAGCAGTACTTC	CASSVAGDEQYF
TRBV5-1	11	.	TRBJ2-3	.	TGCGCCAGCGCCGGGGCAGATACGCAGTATTTT	CASAGADTQYF
TRBV19	15	TRBD1	TRBJ1-1	.	TGTGCCAGTACTCCTTTGACAGGGGGCTGGACTGAAGCTTTCTTT	CASTPLTGGWTEAFF
TRBV28	15	TRBD1	TRBJ1-4	once	TGTGCCAGCAGTCTAATAACGGGGACAGGAGAAAAACTGTTTTTT	CASSLITGTGEKLFF
TRBV18	14	TRBD1	TRBJ2-7	.	TGTGCCAGCTCACCAGGACAGGGGGCATACGAGCAGTACTTC	CASSPGQGAYEQYF
TRBV25-1	16	TRBD1	TRBJ2-2	.	TGTGCCAGCCTCCGGGACAGGGGGACGAACACCGGGGAGCTGTTTTTT	CASLRDRGTNTGELFF
TRBV11-2	15	TRBD1	TRBJ1-1	.	TGTGCCAGCAGCTTAGGACCCGGGACAGGGGGTGAAGCTTTCTTT	CASSLGPGTGGEAFF
TRBV7-9	13	.	TRBJ2-7	.	TGTGCCAGCAGCTTGGAGGTATGGGACGAGCAGTACTTC	CASSLEVWDEQYF
TRBV11-3	18	TRBD2	TRBJ2-2	once	TGTGCCAGCAGCTTAGTACTAGCGGGAGGGTTGAACACCGGGGAGCTGTTTTTT	CASSLVLAGGLNTGELFF